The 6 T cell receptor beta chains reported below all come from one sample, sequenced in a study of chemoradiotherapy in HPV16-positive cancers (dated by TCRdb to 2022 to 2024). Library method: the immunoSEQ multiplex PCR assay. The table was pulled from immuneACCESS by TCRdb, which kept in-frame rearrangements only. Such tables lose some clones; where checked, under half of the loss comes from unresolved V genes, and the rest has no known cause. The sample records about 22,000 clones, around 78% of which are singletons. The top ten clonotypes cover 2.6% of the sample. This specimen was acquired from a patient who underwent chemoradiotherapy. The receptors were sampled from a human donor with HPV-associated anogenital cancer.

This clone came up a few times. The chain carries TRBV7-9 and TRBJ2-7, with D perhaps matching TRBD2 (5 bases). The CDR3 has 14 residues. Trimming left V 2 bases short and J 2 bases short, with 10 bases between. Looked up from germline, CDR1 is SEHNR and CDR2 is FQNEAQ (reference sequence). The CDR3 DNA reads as TGTGCCAGCAGCTTAACCGGGAAGGCCTACGAGCAGTACTTC. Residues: CASSLTGKAYEQYF. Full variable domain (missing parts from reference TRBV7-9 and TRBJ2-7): DTGVSQNPRHKITKRGQNVTFRCDPISEHNRLYWYRQTLGQGPEFLTYFQNEAQLEKSRLLSDRFSAERPKGSFSTLEIQRTEQGDSAMYLCASSLTGKAYEQYFGPGTRLTVT.

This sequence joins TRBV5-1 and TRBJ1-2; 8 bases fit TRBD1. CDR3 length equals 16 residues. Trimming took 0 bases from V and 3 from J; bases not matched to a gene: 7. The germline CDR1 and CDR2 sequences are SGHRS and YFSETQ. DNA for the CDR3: TGCGCCAGCAGCTTGGGAGGACAGGGAGGAGACTATGGCTACACCTTC. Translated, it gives CASSLGGQGGDYGYTF.

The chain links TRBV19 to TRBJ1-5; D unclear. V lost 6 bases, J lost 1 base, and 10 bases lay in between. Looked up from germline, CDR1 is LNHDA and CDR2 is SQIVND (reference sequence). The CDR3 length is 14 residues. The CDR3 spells CASRPHMSNQPQHF. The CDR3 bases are TGTGCCAGTAGACCGCATATGAGCAATCAGCCCCAGCATTTT.

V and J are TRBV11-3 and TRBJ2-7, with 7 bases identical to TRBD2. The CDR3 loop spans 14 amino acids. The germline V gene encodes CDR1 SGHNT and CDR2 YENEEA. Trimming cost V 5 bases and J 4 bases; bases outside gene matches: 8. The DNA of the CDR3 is TGTGCCAGCAGCCCATCTGGAGCGGGGTACGAGCAGTACTTC. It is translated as CASSPSGAGYEQYF.

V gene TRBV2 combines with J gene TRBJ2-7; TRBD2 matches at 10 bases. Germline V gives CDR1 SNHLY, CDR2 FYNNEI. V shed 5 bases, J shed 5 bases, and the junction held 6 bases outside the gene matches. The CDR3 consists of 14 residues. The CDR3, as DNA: TGTGCCAGCAGTCAGCGGGGGGGCCTCAACGAGCAGTACTTC. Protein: CASSQRGGLNEQYF. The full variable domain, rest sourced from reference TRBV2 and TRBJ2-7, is EPEVTQTPSHQVTQMGQEVILRCVPISNHLYFYWYRQILGQKVEFLVSFYNNEISEKSEIFDDQFSVERPDGSNFTLKIRSTKLEDSAMYFCASSQRGGLNEQYFGPGTRLTVT.

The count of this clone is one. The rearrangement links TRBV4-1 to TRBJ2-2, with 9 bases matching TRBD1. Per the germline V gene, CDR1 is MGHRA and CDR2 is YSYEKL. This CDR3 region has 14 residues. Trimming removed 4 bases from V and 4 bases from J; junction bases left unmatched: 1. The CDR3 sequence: CASSPTGGTGELFF. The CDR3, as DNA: TGCGCCAGCAGCCCGACAGGGGGCACCGGGGAGCTGTTTTTT.